This T cell receptor (beta chain) comes out of a study of T cell responses to AZD1222 COVID-19 vaccine. V was clipped by 0 bases and J by 10 bases, with 10 bases between them. CDR1 is GTSNPN and CDR2 is SVGIG in the germline V gene (reference sequence). The length of the CDR3 is 13 residues. Data came from immunoSEQ multiplex PCR; TCRdb stores just in-frame clones and leaves some out. Of about 140,000 clones in the sample, just over 90% were seen once. Sequencing was performed on peripheral blood, taken on day 0 of AZD1222 vaccination. The clonotype comes from an adult in good health. The J gene is TRBJ1-6, the V gene TRBV30, with TRBD1 as a possible D gene (5 bases). The DNA of the CDR3 is TGTGCCTGGAGTGTAGGGACGCGCTCACCCCTCCACTTT. It specifies CAWSVGTRSPLHF.